The rows below give T cell receptor beta chains drawn from one sample of a study of cytomegalovirus exposure and HLA in healthy donors. Profiled with immunoSEQ multiplex PCR; TCRdb holds only in-frame clones, not every one. This table has approximately 180,000 clones, roughly 73% appearing once. Sequencing was performed on PBMCs. The receptors were gathered from a young woman in good health and CMV-seronegative. CDR3s include the opening cysteine and the closing phenylalanine or tryptophan. Fields, in order: clone size, V gene, D gene, J gene, CDR3 protein, CDR3 DNA. The D gene is left open where the match is weak. For some rows the clone size is stated as once, few or many, or as a class when expanded; others skip it.

clone size: .
V gene: TRBV5-5
D gene: .
J gene: TRBJ2-7
CDR3 protein: CASSPRQVPYEQYF
CDR3 DNA: TGTGCCAGCAGCCCGAGACAGGTTCCCTACGAGCAGTACTTC

clone size: .
V gene: TRBV25-1
D gene: TRBD2
J gene: TRBJ2-6
CDR3 protein: CASSGGLGGAPGANVLTF
CDR3 DNA: TGTGCCAGCAGTGGCGGACTAGGAGGGGCCCCTGGGGCCAACGTCCTGACTTTC

clone size: once
V gene: TRBV9
D gene: .
J gene: TRBJ2-3
CDR3 protein: CASSVGDFSTDTQYF
CDR3 DNA: TGTGCCAGCAGCGTAGGGGACTTTAGCACAGATACGCAGTATTTT

clone size: once
V gene: TRBV19
D gene: TRBD1
J gene: TRBJ1-1
CDR3 protein: CASSIDDGQGAWVTEAFF
CDR3 DNA: TGTGCCAGTAGTATAGACGACGGACAGGGGGCCTGGGTGACTGAAGCTTTCTTT

clone size: .
V gene: TRBV28
D gene: TRBD1
J gene: TRBJ1-1
CDR3 protein: CASRTGGTEAFF
CDR3 DNA: TGTGCCAGCCGAACAGGGGGCACTGAAGCTTTCTTT

clone size: few
V gene: TRBV5-1
D gene: .
J gene: TRBJ1-3
CDR3 protein: CASQFNTGPSSGNTIYF
CDR3 DNA: TGCGCCAGCCAATTCAATACAGGGCCTAGCTCTGGAAACACCATATATTTT

clone size: once
V gene: TRBV18
D gene: TRBD1
J gene: TRBJ1-5
CDR3 protein: CASSQGTVSNQPQHF
CDR3 DNA: TGTGCCAGCTCACAAGGGACAGTTAGCAATCAGCCCCAGCATTTT

clone size: .
V gene: TRBV4-3
D gene: .
J gene: TRBJ1-1
CDR3 protein: CASSQDWEGFAEAFF
CDR3 DNA: TGCGCCAGCAGCCAAGATTGGGAGGGGTTTGCTGAAGCTTTCTTT

clone size: .
V gene: TRBV27
D gene: .
J gene: TRBJ1-1
CDR3 protein: CASSPGGGATEAFF
CDR3 DNA: TGTGCCAGCAGCCCGGGAGGGGGAGCCACTGAAGCTTTCTTT

clone size: .
V gene: TRBV19
D gene: .
J gene: TRBJ1-4
CDR3 protein: CASSKTATNEKLFF
CDR3 DNA: TGTGCCAGTAGTAAGACAGCAACTAATGAAAAACTGTTTTTT

clone size: .
V gene: TRBV5-1
D gene: TRBD1
J gene: TRBJ1-2
CDR3 protein: CASRTGDNYGYTF
CDR3 DNA: TGCGCCAGCCGGACAGGAGATAACTATGGCTACACCTTC

clone size: .
V gene: TRBV4-2
D gene: TRBD2
J gene: TRBJ2-7
CDR3 protein: CASSQEGGGLAGLEYYEQYF
CDR3 DNA: TGTGCCAGCAGCCAAGAAGGAGGCGGACTAGCGGGTCTCGAATACTACGAGCAGTACTTC

clone size: .
V gene: TRBV7-2
D gene: .
J gene: TRBJ2-3
CDR3 protein: CASSLIWRGPRDTQYF
CDR3 DNA: TGTGCCAGCAGCTTAATATGGCGGGGGCCGCGGGATACGCAGTATTTT

clone size: .
V gene: TRBV6-5
D gene: .
J gene: TRBJ2-1
CDR3 protein: CASRSDGNNEQFF
CDR3 DNA: TGTGCCAGCAGAAGCGACGGTAACAATGAGCAGTTCTTC

clone size: .
V gene: TRBV5-6
D gene: TRBD1
J gene: TRBJ2-1
CDR3 protein: CASSFGQGENNEQFF
CDR3 DNA: TGTGCCAGCAGCTTCGGACAGGGGGAAAACAATGAGCAGTTCTTC

clone size: .
V gene: TRBV15
D gene: TRBD2
J gene: TRBJ2-2
CDR3 protein: CATSRDLVTGLARRAGELFF
CDR3 DNA: TGTGCCACCAGCAGAGACCTGGTTACGGGACTAGCTCGTAGGGCCGGGGAGCTGTTTTTT

clone size: once
V gene: TRBV11-2
D gene: TRBD2
J gene: TRBJ2-1
CDR3 protein: CASSLRSGGAVSEQFF
CDR3 DNA: TGTGCCAGCAGCTTACGAAGCGGGGGGGCGGTGAGTGAGCAGTTCTTC

clone size: .
V gene: TRBV6-1
D gene: .
J gene: TRBJ2-7
CDR3 protein: CASSEEREVDYEQYF
CDR3 DNA: TGTGCCAGCAGTGAAGAGAGGGAAGTTGACTACGAGCAGTACTTC

clone size: .
V gene: TRBV4-1
D gene: .
J gene: TRBJ1-1
CDR3 protein: CASRPHRGGGLMNDGTEAFF
CDR3 DNA: TGCGCCAGCAGGCCCCACCGGGGGGGCGGCCTGATGAACGATGGGACTGAAGCTTTCTTT

clone size: .
V gene: TRBV9
D gene: .
J gene: TRBJ1-2
CDR3 protein: CASSSPRTAGGYTF
CDR3 DNA: TGTGCCAGCAGCAGCCCTAGGACAGCTGGTGGCTACACCTTC

clone size: .
V gene: TRBV28
D gene: .
J gene: TRBJ2-7
CDR3 protein: CASSLTGIHEQYF
CDR3 DNA: TGTGCCAGCAGTTTAACAGGTATCCACGAGCAGTACTTC

clone size: .
V gene: TRBV4-1
D gene: TRBD2
J gene: TRBJ2-1
CDR3 protein: CASSQVGRAPYNEQFF
CDR3 DNA: TGCGCCAGCAGCCAAGTTGGGAGGGCCCCCTACAATGAGCAGTTCTTC

clone size: few
V gene: TRBV7-9
D gene: TRBD2
J gene: TRBJ2-5
CDR3 protein: CASPGGGHYQETQYF
CDR3 DNA: TGTGCCAGCCCCGGGGGGGGCCACTACCAAGAGACCCAGTACTTC

clone size: .
V gene: TRBV4-2
D gene: TRBD2
J gene: TRBJ2-3
CDR3 protein: CASSQGGLAGGTDTQYF
CDR3 DNA: TGTGCCAGCAGCCAAGGGGGACTAGCGGGAGGCACAGATACGCAGTATTTT

clone size: .
V gene: TRBV5-4
D gene: TRBD1
J gene: TRBJ1-1
CDR3 protein: CASGQGAAGEAFF
CDR3 DNA: TGTGCCAGCGGACAGGGAGCCGCGGGTGAAGCTTTCTTT

clone size: .
V gene: TRBV7-2
D gene: .
J gene: TRBJ2-2
CDR3 protein: CASSLVWQANTGELFF
CDR3 DNA: TGTGCCAGCAGCTTAGTATGGCAGGCCAACACCGGGGAGCTGTTTTTT

clone size: .
V gene: TRBV18
D gene: .
J gene: TRBJ2-5
CDR3 protein: CASSPRPQETQYF
CDR3 DNA: TGTGCCAGCTCACCGCGGCCCCAAGAGACCCAGTACTTC

clone size: once
V gene: TRBV10-3
D gene: .
J gene: TRBJ1-4
CDR3 protein: CAISAQGKDTNEKLFF
CDR3 DNA: TGTGCCATCAGTGCCCAGGGAAAGGACACTAATGAAAAACTGTTTTTT

clone size: few
V gene: TRBV6-6
D gene: .
J gene: TRBJ2-7
CDR3 protein: CASSFDSYEQYF
CDR3 DNA: TGTGCCAGCAGTTTTGACAGCTACGAGCAGTACTTC

clone size: .
V gene: TRBV5-1
D gene: .
J gene: TRBJ2-7
CDR3 protein: CASSRVTGDYEQYF
CDR3 DNA: TGCGCCAGCAGCCGCGTGACAGGTGACTACGAGCAGTACTTC

clone size: .
V gene: TRBV7-9
D gene: TRBD1
J gene: TRBJ1-5
CDR3 protein: CSSSFSQGEIQPQHF
CDR3 DNA: TGTTCCAGCAGCTTTTCACAGGGGGAGATTCAGCCCCAGCATTTT

clone size: .
V gene: TRBV5-4
D gene: .
J gene: TRBJ2-3
CDR3 protein: CASSLGTEPDTQYF
CDR3 DNA: TGTGCCAGCAGCTTGGGGACAGAGCCAGATACGCAGTATTTT

clone size: .
V gene: TRBV4-1
D gene: .
J gene: TRBJ1-2
CDR3 protein: CASSRLEDRYFNYGYTF
CDR3 DNA: TGCGCCAGCAGCCGGTTGGAAGACAGGTACTTCAACTATGGCTACACCTTC

clone size: .
V gene: TRBV7-9
D gene: TRBD1
J gene: TRBJ1-5
CDR3 protein: CASSPAGGTANQPQHF
CDR3 DNA: TGTGCCAGCAGCCCAGCTGGCGGGACAGCTAATCAGCCCCAGCATTTT

clone size: .
V gene: TRBV9
D gene: .
J gene: TRBJ2-2
CDR3 protein: CASSARVNTGELFF
CDR3 DNA: TGTGCCAGCTCGGCCAGGGTGAACACCGGGGAGCTGTTTTTT

clone size: .
V gene: TRBV27
D gene: TRBD1
J gene: TRBJ2-7
CDR3 protein: CASRPDRGGYEQYF
CDR3 DNA: TGTGCCAGCAGGCCTGACAGGGGAGGATACGAGCAGTACTTC

clone size: few
V gene: TRBV5-1
D gene: .
J gene: TRBJ1-3
CDR3 protein: CASSSDMSSGNTIYF
CDR3 DNA: TGCGCCAGCAGCAGTGATATGAGCTCTGGAAACACCATATATTTT

clone size: .
V gene: TRBV6-1
D gene: TRBD1
J gene: TRBJ1-2
CDR3 protein: CASSRRTGAYGYTF
CDR3 DNA: TGTGCCAGCAGTCGAAGGACAGGGGCATATGGCTACACCTTC

clone size: few
V gene: TRBV11-2
D gene: TRBD1
J gene: TRBJ2-6
CDR3 protein: CASSLVGGYGANVLTF
CDR3 DNA: TGTGCCAGCAGCTTAGTAGGGGGCTATGGGGCCAACGTCCTGACTTTC

clone size: .
V gene: TRBV7-2
D gene: TRBD2
J gene: TRBJ2-1
CDR3 protein: CASSRLVSSGTYEQFF
CDR3 DNA: TGTGCCAGCAGCCGCCTCGTGAGTAGCGGGACGTATGAGCAGTTCTTC

clone size: once
V gene: TRBV4-3
D gene: .
J gene: TRBJ1-3
CDR3 protein: CASSHTGTGNTIYF
CDR3 DNA: TGCGCCAGCAGTCATACAGGGACTGGAAACACCATATATTTT

clone size: .
V gene: TRBV2
D gene: .
J gene: TRBJ1-5
CDR3 protein: CASSLSLGRPEPQHF
CDR3 DNA: TGTGCCAGCAGTTTGAGTTTGGGCCGGCCAGAGCCCCAGCATTTT

clone size: .
V gene: TRBV7-5
D gene: .
J gene: TRBJ1-5
CDR3 protein: CARSLNPDRNSNQPQHF
CDR3 DNA: TGTGCCAGAAGCTTAAATCCGGACAGGAATAGCAATCAGCCCCAGCATTTT

clone size: .
V gene: TRBV6-4
D gene: TRBD2
J gene: TRBJ2-1
CDR3 protein: CASSDSGTKSYNEQFF
CDR3 DNA: TGTGCCAGCAGTGACTCAGGGACTAAGAGCTACAATGAGCAGTTCTTC

clone size: few
V gene: TRBV18
D gene: .
J gene: TRBJ1-3
CDR3 protein: CASSPDRTPSGNTIYF
CDR3 DNA: TGTGCCAGCTCACCAGACAGGACCCCCTCTGGAAACACCATATATTTT

clone size: .
V gene: TRBV7-6
D gene: .
J gene: TRBJ1-1
CDR3 protein: CASSLSDRNTEAFF
CDR3 DNA: TGTGCCAGCAGCTTATCAGACAGGAACACTGAAGCTTTCTTT

clone size: few
V gene: TRBV4-2
D gene: TRBD2
J gene: TRBJ2-5
CDR3 protein: CASSPQTSGSETQYF
CDR3 DNA: TGTGCCAGCAGCCCTCAGACTAGCGGGTCAGAGACCCAGTACTTC

clone size: .
V gene: TRBV19
D gene: .
J gene: TRBJ1-5
CDR3 protein: CASSIGGGVVQPQHF
CDR3 DNA: TGTGCCAGTAGTATAGGCGGGGGGGTGGTTCAGCCCCAGCATTTT

clone size: .
V gene: TRBV30
D gene: TRBD2
J gene: TRBJ2-1
CDR3 protein: CAWRRGAGGPGRNEQFF
CDR3 DNA: TGTGCCTGGAGAAGGGGAGCGGGAGGGCCGGGTCGGAATGAGCAGTTCTTC

clone size: few
V gene: TRBV23-1
D gene: TRBD1
J gene: TRBJ2-7
CDR3 protein: CASSHHFRDRYHEQYF
CDR3 DNA: TGCGCCAGCAGTCATCACTTCCGGGACAGGTATCACGAGCAGTACTTC

clone size: .
V gene: TRBV6-1
D gene: TRBD1
J gene: TRBJ2-3
CDR3 protein: CASSAGQGGTDTQYF
CDR3 DNA: TGTGCCAGCAGTGCCGGACAGGGCGGCACAGATACGCAGTATTTT

clone size: .
V gene: TRBV19
D gene: .
J gene: TRBJ1-5
CDR3 protein: CASIPAGGNQPQHF
CDR3 DNA: TGTGCCAGTATCCCGGCGGGGGGGAATCAGCCCCAGCATTTT

clone size: .
V gene: TRBV10-3
D gene: .
J gene: TRBJ1-3
CDR3 protein: CAISRTGTGNTIYF
CDR3 DNA: TGTGCCATCAGTCGTACAGGGACTGGAAACACCATATATTTT

clone size: .
V gene: TRBV4-2
D gene: TRBD2
J gene: TRBJ2-7
CDR3 protein: CASSQAPGLAESYEQYF
CDR3 DNA: TGTGCCAGCAGCCAGGCCCCGGGACTAGCGGAGTCCTACGAGCAGTACTTC

clone size: .
V gene: TRBV19
D gene: TRBD1
J gene: TRBJ1-1
CDR3 protein: CASSLRQGGEAFF
CDR3 DNA: TGTGCCAGTAGCCTGAGGCAGGGGGGTGAAGCTTTCTTT